This T cell receptor beta chain was observed in a study of radiation and T cells in renal cell carcinoma. This clone was counted once. Repertoires were generated with immunoSEQ multiplex PCR, while TCRdb's copy carries only in-frame clones and drops some. The sample records 100,000 to 150,000 clones, around 85% being singletons. The time point here: blood 2 weeks post-SBRT. The treatment here: 15 Gy SBRT to primary tumor, nephrectomy 4 weeks later. This specimen was blood, taken from a patient whose treatment included radiotherapy and nephrectomy. The TCR sequence derives from a man aged 50-59 years with renal cell carcinoma.

CDR3 sequence reads: CASSLGQDWWSTDTQYF. The CDR3, as DNA: TGTGCCAGCAGCTTGGGACAGGATTGGTGGAGCACAGATACGCAGTATTTT. J is TRBJ2-3 and V is TRBV5-5; a weak D match, TRBD1 (6 bases). V lost 0 bases and J 0 bases, leaving 14 bases between the germline ends. The CDR3 contains 17 residues. Germline-derived CDR1 and CDR2 are SGHKS and YYEKEE (reference sequence).